The T cell receptor (beta chain) described here comes from a study of CD8+CD57+ T cells in acquired aplastic anemia. In patients chosen for sequencing, flow cytometry had shown CD8+CD57+ cell expansion. In all patients, the disease was severe acquired aplastic anemia. V lost 10 bases, J lost 2 bases, and 18 bases lay in between. This CDR3 contains 14 residues. The V gene's germline CDR1 is LNHDA and CDR2 SQIVND (reference sequence). Genomic DNA templated the TCR beta VDJ and CDR3 profiling. TCRdb re-derived calls from the reads in MiXCR, one entry per CDR3 protein. The sample lists around 150,000 distinct CDR3 sequences; 71% were seen once.

The material sequenced was sorted CD4+, CD8+, or CD8+CD57+ T cells (not recorded which) from PBMCs. The V gene is TRBV19, the J gene TRBJ2-7, with D maybe TRBD2 (6 bases). The sequence came from a human donor with aplastic anemia. CDR3 coding DNA: TGTGCCACCGGACGGCCCGGCGGGGCCTACGAGCAGTACTTC. This encodes CATGRPGGAYEQYF.